These 16 T cell receptor beta chains originate from one sample sequenced in a study of blood T cell repertoires in COVID-19. Sequencing was performed with immunoSEQ multiplex PCR; in TCRdb, only in-frame clones are kept and a portion is missing. The top ten hold 6.5% of the sample, which has 360,000 or so clones, almost 90% seen once. Sequenced input: peripheral blood. These receptors all stem from a man aged 18-30 years with active or convalescent COVID-19.

The genes are TRBV29-1 and TRBJ1-3, with D perhaps TRBD1 (6 bases). The germline CDR1 and CDR2 sequences are SQVTM and ANQGSEA. The V and J ends lost 6 bases and 8 bases respectively, with 11 bases between them. The CDR3 extends over 11 amino acids. The CDR3 DNA follows: TGCAGCGTGGCACAGGGATACACCATATATTTT. Translating gives CSVAQGYTIYF. Supplemented by reference TRBV29-1 and TRBJ1-3, the full variable domain reads SAVISQKPSRDICQRGTSLTIQCQVDSQVTMMFWYRQQPGQSLTLIATANQGSEATYESGFVIDKFPISRPNLTFSTLTVSNMSPEDSSIYLCSVAQGYTIYFGEGSWLTVV.

The chain recombines TRBV19 with TRBJ1-2, with D unclear. The CDR3 is 14 amino acids. Per germline, CDR1 LNHDA and CDR2 SQIVND (reference sequence). With 7 bases removed from V and 5 bases from J, the gap between germline ends came to 17 bases. CDR3 in DNA: TGTGCCAGTACCCGGGATCCCGAGTGGTATGGCTACACCTTC. Its translation: CASTRDPEWYGYTF.

The sample holds one count of this clone. This chain joins TRBV10-3 and TRBJ2-1; TRBD2 agrees at 7 bases. In germline, CDR1 is ENHRY, CDR2 SYGVKD. The V segment lost 10 bases and the J segment 7 bases; nucleotides outside the gene matches: 19. The CDR3 is made up of 16 amino acids. The CDR3 DNA follows: TGTGCCACTAATAGACGGCCGGGACTGGGAGGGAATGAGCAGTTCTTC. As protein: CATNRRPGLGGNEQFF.

This chain uses TRBV10-3 with TRBJ2-7; D is undetermined. The CDR3 runs 14 residues. The germline V gene encodes CDR1 ENHRY and CDR2 SYGVKD. V lost 0 bases and J lost 7, with 13 bases in between. CDR3 amino acids: CAISESFSQWEQYF. The CDR3 nucleotides read TGTGCCATCAGTGAGTCATTTTCCCAGTGGGAGCAGTACTTC.

The rearrangement links TRBV9 to TRBJ1-1; no definite D call. Looked up from germline, CDR1 is SGDLS and CDR2 is YYNGEE. V was pared by 4 bases and J by 6 bases, with 13 bases between. The CDR3 has 13 residues. CDR3 region: CASSPQPAAEAFF. The CDR3 DNA is TGTGCCAGCAGCCCCCAGCCGGCGGCTGAAGCTTTCTTT.

J is TRBJ1-2 and V is TRBV20-1; unclear D gene. The CDR3 is 11 amino acids. CDR1 and CDR2 (germline): DFQATT, SNEGSKA (reference sequence). Trimming took 8 bases from V and 8 from J, leaving 15 bases between them. The CDR3 DNA reads as TGCAGTACACGGGGTGGGGTCGGCTACACCTTC. Residues: CSTRGGVGYTF.

The chain employs TRBV19 and TRBJ1-5; 9 nucleotides match TRBD1. The CDR3 runs 15 residues. Trimming cost V 4 bases and J 8 bases; bases outside gene matches: 9. CDR1 and CDR2 from the germline V gene are LNHDA and SQIVND (reference sequence). The CDR3 is CASSKLGTGYEPQHF. The CDR3 DNA reads as TGTGCCAGTAGTAAGCTCGGGACAGGGTATGAGCCCCAGCATTTT.

This clone appeared once. J is TRBJ2-1 and V is TRBV9; D remains unclear. The germline gives CDR1 SGDLS, CDR2 YYNGEE. Trimming pared 4 bases from V and 3 bases from J, leaving 11 bases between. This CDR3 is built from 14 residues. The CDR3 coding sequence is TGTGCCAGCAGCTCGAGACTGAGCTACAATGAGCAGTTCTTC. It codes for CASSSRLSYNEQFF.

The chain is built from TRBV18 and TRBJ1-5, with TRBD1 identical over 7 bases. Germline V lookup: CDR1 KGHSH, CDR2 LQKENI. Losses at the gene ends were 1 base for V and 1 base for J; bases not matched to a gene: 1. The CDR3 has 15 amino acids. In nucleotides, the CDR3 is TGTGCCAGCTCACCACTGGGACAGAGCAATCAGCCCCAGCATTTT. Translated, it gives CASSPLGQSNQPQHF.

This chain uses TRBV7-2 with TRBJ1-3, with D unresolved. The CDR3 runs to 16 residues. Trimming cost V 1 base and J 0 bases, with 10 bases left between them. Germline V gives CDR1 SGHTA, CDR2 FQGNSA. The CDR3 nucleotides are TGTGCCAGCAGCTTAGGGAGACGGATCTCTGGAAACACCATATATTTT. Its protein product is CASSLGRRISGNTIYF.

The chain uses TRBV7-9 and TRBJ1-5, with D possibly TRBD1 on 6 matching bases. V was clipped by 4 bases and J by 3 bases, with 10 bases between them. The CDR3 runs 14 residues. Germline V gene lookup returns CDR1 SEHNR and CDR2 FQNEAQ (reference sequence). The CDR3 loop reads CASSSGQINQPQHF. Here the CDR3 DNA reads TGTGCCAGCAGCTCAGGACAGATCAATCAGCCCCAGCATTTT.

The V call is TRBV28, the J call TRBJ1-2, with D perhaps matching TRBD1 (5 bases). This CDR3 contains 14 residues. The ends were cut back, 3 bases at V and 5 bases at J, with 13 bases in the middle. CDR1 is MDHEN and CDR2 is SYDVKM in the germline V gene. The CDR3 DNA follows: TGTGCCAGCAGTTTGACAGATACCTTTTATGGCTACACCTTC. Its translation is CASSLTDTFYGYTF.

This clone came up once. The gene calls are TRBV6-5 and TRBJ2-7, with a tentative D call TRBD2 (6 bases). V lost 11 bases and J 10 bases, leaving 15 bases between the germline ends. The CDR3 is 10 amino acids. Per the germline V gene, CDR1 is MNHEY and CDR2 is SVGAGI. The CDR3 DNA follows: TGTGCCGGGGGGTGGGGTACTCAGTACTTC. Residues: CAGGWGTQYF.

The chain couples TRBV6-2 or TRBV6-3 to TRBJ1-4; D is ambiguous. The CDR3 runs to 17 residues. Trimming cost V 0 bases and J 3 bases, with 14 bases left between them. Germline V gives CDR1 MNHEY, CDR2 SVGEGT. This CDR3 is CASSYSAFGRPNEKLFF. In DNA, the CDR3 is TGTGCCAGCAGTTACTCCGCTTTCGGGAGACCTAATGAAAAACTGTTTTTT.

This clone came up a few times. This chain connects TRBV18 to TRBJ2-7; 11 nucleotides align to TRBD1. The CDR3 spans 14 residues. The V gene's germline CDR1 is KGHSH and CDR2 LQKENI. With 7 bases clipped from V and 0 bases from J, the junction kept 2 bases outside the gene matches. The CDR3 protein is CASLGTGGSYEQYF. CDR3 bases: TGTGCCAGCTTGGGGACAGGGGGCTCCTACGAGCAGTACTTC. The full variable domain, in which reference TRBV18 and TRBJ2-7 provide the parts outside the CDR3, is NAGVMQNPRHLVRRRGQEARLRCSPMKGHSHVYWYRQLPEEGLKFMVYLQKENIIDESGMPKERFSAEFPKEGPSILRIQQVVRGDSAAYFCASLGTGGSYEQYFGPGTRLTVT.

V is TRBV14 and J is TRBJ1-6; the D gene is possibly TRBD1 (6 bases). Germline CDR1 SGHDN, CDR2 FVKESK. V was trimmed by 0 bases and J by 7 bases, leaving 13 bases between them. This CDR3 region has 16 residues. The DNA for the CDR3 is TGTGCCAGCAGCCAAGATGGGGGCAGTGGGAATTCACCCCTCCACTTT. This translates into CASSQDGGSGNSPLHF.